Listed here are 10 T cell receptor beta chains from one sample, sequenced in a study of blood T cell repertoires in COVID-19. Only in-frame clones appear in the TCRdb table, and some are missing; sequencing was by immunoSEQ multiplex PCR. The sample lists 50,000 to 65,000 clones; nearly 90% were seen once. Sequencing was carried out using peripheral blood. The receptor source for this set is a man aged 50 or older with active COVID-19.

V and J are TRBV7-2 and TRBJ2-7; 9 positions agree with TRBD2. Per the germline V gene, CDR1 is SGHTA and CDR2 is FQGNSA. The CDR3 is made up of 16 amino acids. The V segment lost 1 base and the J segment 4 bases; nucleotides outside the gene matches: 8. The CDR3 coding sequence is TGTGCCAGCAGCTTAGTATTCGGCGGGGGGGCTTACGAGCAGTACTTC. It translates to CASSLVFGGGAYEQYF. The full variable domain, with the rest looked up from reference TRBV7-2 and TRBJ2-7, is GAGVSQSPSNKVTEKGKDVELRCDPISGHTALYWYRQSLGQGLEFLIYFQGNSAPDKSGLPSDRFSAERTGGSVSTLTIQRTQQEDSAVYLCASSLVFGGGAYEQYFGPGTRLTVT.

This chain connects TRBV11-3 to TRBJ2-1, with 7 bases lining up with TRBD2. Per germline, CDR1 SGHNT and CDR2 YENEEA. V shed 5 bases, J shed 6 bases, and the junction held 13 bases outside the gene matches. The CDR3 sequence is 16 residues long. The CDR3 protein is CASSPRLAPLGNEQFF. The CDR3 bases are TGTGCCAGCAGCCCCAGACTAGCTCCACTGGGCAATGAGCAGTTCTTC.

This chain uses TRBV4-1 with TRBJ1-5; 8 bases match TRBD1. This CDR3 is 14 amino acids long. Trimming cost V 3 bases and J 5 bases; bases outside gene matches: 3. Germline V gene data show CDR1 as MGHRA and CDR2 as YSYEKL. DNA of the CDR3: TGCGCCAGCAGCCATACAGGGGGGGATCAGCCCCAGCATTTT. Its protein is CASSHTGGDQPQHF.

The CDR3 region is CASSVGLGGSEAFF. The CDR3 coding sequence is TGTGCCAGCAGCGTAGGTCTGGGGGGTTCTGAAGCTTTCTTT. The chain is built from TRBV9 and TRBJ1-1, with D possibly being TRBD1 (5 bases). The CDR3 is made up of 14 amino acids. CDR1 is SGDLS, CDR2 YYNGEE, per germline. V gave up 0 bases and J gave up 6 bases, with 12 bases separating them. The full variable domain, completed using reference TRBV9 and TRBJ1-1, is DSGVTQTPKHLITATGQRVTLRCSPRSGDLSVYWYQQSLDQGLQFLIQYYNGEERAKGNILERFSAQQFPDLHSELNLSSLELGDSALYFCASSVGLGGSEAFFGQGTRLTVV.

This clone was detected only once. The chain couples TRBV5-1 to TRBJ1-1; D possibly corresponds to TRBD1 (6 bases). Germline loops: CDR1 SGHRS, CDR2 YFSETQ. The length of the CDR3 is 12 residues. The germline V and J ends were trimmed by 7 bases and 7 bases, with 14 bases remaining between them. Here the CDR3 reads CASGDQGSEAFF. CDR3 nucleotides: TGCGCCAGCGGAGACCAGGGGAGTGAAGCTTTCTTT.

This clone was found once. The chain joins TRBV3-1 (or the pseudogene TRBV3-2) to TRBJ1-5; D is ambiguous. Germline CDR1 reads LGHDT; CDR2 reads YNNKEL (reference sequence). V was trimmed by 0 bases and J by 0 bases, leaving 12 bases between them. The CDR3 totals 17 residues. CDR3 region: CASSQDRRYDSNQPQHF. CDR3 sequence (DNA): TGTGCCAGCAGCCAAGACCGTAGATACGATAGCAATCAGCCCCAGCATTTT.

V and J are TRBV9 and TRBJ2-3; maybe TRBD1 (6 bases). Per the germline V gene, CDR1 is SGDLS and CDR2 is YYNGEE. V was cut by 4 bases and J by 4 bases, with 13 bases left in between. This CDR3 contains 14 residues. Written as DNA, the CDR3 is TGTGCCAGCAGCCCAGGGGTAGGCGCAGATACGCAGTATTTT. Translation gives CASSPGVGADTQYF.

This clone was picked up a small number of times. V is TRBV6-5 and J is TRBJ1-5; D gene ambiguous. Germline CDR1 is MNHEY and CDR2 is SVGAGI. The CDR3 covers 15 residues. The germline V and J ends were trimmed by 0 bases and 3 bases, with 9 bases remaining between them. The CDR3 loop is CASSYSRITNQPQHF. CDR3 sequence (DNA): TGTGCCAGCAGTTACTCGAGGATTACCAATCAGCCCCAGCATTTT.

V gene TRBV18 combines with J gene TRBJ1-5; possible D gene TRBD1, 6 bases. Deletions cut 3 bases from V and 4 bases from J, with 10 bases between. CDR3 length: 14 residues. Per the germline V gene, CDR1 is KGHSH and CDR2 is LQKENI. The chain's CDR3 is CASSPGRGNQPQHF. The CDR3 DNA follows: TGTGCCAGCTCACCCGGAAGGGGGAATCAGCCCCAGCATTTT.

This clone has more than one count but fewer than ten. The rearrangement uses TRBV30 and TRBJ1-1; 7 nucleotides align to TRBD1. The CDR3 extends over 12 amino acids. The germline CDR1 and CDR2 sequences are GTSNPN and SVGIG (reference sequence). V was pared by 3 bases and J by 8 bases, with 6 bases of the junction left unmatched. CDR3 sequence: CAWRRTGGEAFF. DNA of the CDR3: TGTGCCTGGAGGAGGACAGGAGGGGAAGCTTTCTTT.